The following is a T cell receptor beta chain sequence with its context. Antigen: not known. These data originate in a study of shared clonotypes between healthy human individuals. From germline, CDR1 is KGHSH and CDR2 LQKENI. This CDR3 is 17 amino acids long. V lost 0 bases to trimming and J lost 5 bases; unmatched junction nucleotides: 9. Overall study findings and caveats: Donors were few, which limited the genetic and exposure-history diversity represented. The rarefaction results pointed to incomplete sorted-subset sequencing despite large depth.

Profiled with immunoSEQ multiplex PCR; TCRdb holds only in-frame clones, not every one. The sample records more than 2,000,000 clones, around 90% being singletons. Healthy HIV-negative adults without recent acute infections or vaccinations served as donors. CD4+ cell separation produced CD45RA+ naive and CD45RA-negative memory subsets. The receptor was isolated from a man between 18 and 35 years old in good health. Sequences were obtained from naive CD4+ T cells sorted from blood. Subset described: CD45RA+ positively selected. This chain connects TRBV18 to TRBJ2-3, with TRBD2 matching 9 bases. The CDR3 loop reads CASSPPRLAGNEDTQYF. Here the CDR3 DNA reads TGTGCCAGCTCACCACCGAGGCTAGCGGGAAACGAAGATACGCAGTATTTT. Full variable domain (missing parts from reference TRBV18 and TRBJ2-3): NAGVMQNPRHLVRRRGQEARLRCSPMKGHSHVYWYRQLPEEGLKFMVYLQKENIIDESGMPKERFSAEFPKEGPSILRIQQVVRGDSAAYFCASSPPRLAGNEDTQYFGPGTRLTVL.